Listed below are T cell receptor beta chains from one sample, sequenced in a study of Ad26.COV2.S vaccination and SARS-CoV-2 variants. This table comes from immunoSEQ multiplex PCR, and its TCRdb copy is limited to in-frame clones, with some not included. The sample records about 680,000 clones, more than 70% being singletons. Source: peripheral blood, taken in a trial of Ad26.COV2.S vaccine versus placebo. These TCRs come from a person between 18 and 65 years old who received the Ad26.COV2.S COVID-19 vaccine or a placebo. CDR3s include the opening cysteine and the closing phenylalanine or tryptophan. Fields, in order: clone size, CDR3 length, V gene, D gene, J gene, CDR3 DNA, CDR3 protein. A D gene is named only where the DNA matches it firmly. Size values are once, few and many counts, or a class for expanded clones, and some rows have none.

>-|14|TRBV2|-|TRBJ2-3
TGTGCCAGCATGAAGCGGCTCGGGGCAGATACGCAGTATTTT
CASMKRLGADTQYF
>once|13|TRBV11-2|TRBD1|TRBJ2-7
TGTGCCAGCAGCGCCCGGGACAGAGGCGAGCAGTACTTC
CASSARDRGEQYF
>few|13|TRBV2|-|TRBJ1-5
TGTGCCAGCTGTCGGGGGGCCAATCAGCCCCAGCATTTT
CASCRGANQPQHF
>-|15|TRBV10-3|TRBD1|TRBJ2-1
TGTGCCATCAGTGGGGACAGGGTCCGCGGCAATGAGCAGTTCTTC
CAISGDRVRGNEQFF
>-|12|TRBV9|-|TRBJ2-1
TGTGCCAGCAGCGTTAGGGGCGGTGAGCAGTTCTTC
CASSVRGGEQFF
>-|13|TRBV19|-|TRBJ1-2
TGTGCCAGTGGAGAACAGGGATCCTATGGCTACACCTTC
CASGEQGSYGYTF
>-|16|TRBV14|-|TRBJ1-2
TGTGCCAGCAGCCAGGGAACAGGGCGGCTTCTGTATGGCTACACCTTC
CASSQGTGRLLYGYTF
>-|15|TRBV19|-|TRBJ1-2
TGTGCCTTAGGGCCCGGGCCCCTTGGTGGCTATGGCTACACCTTC
CALGPGPLGGYGYTF
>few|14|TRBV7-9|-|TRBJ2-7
TGTGCCAGCAGCTTAGACTACAGGAGCTACGAGCAGTACTTC
CASSLDYRSYEQYF
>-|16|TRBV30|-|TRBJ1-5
TGTGCCTGGAGGCCTAGGGGCCAGGTTAGCAATCAGCCCCAGCATTTT
CAWRPRGQVSNQPQHF
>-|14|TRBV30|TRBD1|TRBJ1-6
TGTGCCTGGAGTGGGACAGGGAGGAATTCACCCCTCCACTTT
CAWSGTGRNSPLHF
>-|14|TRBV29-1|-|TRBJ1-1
TGCAGCGTTGGAATTATGGAAAAGAACACTGAAGCTTTCTTT
CSVGIMEKNTEAFF
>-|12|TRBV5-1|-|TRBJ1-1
TGCGCCAGCAGCTACGGGAACACTGAAGCTTTCTTT
CASSYGNTEAFF
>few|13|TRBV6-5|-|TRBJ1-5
TGTGCCAGCAGTTACTCGCGGGGGCAGACCCAGCATTTT
CASSYSRGQTQHF
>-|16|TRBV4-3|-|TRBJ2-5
TGCGCCAGCAGCCAAGAGTGGGCTAGCCTCCAAGAGACCCAGTACTTC
CASSQEWASLQETQYF
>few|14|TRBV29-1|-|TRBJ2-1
TGCAGCGTTGTCAAACAGCTCGACTACAATGAGCAGTTCTTC
CSVVKQLDYNEQFF
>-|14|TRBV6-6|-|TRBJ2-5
TGTGCCAGCAGTTACTCGAGTACCCAAGAGACCCAGTACTTC
CASSYSSTQETQYF
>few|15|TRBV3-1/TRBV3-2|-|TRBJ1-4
TGTGCCAGCAGTCAAGTCGGGGTAGCTAATGAAAAACTGTTTTTT
CASSQVGVANEKLFF
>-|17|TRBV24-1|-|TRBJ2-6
TGTGCCACGTCGAGGGGCGACCCCTCCCCTGGGGCCAACGTCCTGACTTTC
CATSRGDPSPGANVLTF
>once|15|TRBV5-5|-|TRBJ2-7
TGTGCCAGCAGCACGGCCGGGATCAGTGCCTACGAGCAGTACTTC
CASSTAGISAYEQYF
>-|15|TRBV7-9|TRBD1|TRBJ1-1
TGTGCCAGCAGCGTCCTCAGGGGGCAGATCACTGAAGCTTTCTTT
CASSVLRGQITEAFF
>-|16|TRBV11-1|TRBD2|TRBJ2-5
TGTGCCAGCAGCTCCTTTACTAGCGGGGGCGCAGAGACCCAGTACTTC
CASSSFTSGGAETQYF
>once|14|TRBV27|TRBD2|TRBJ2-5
TGTGCCAGCAAGGCTAGCGGGAACCAAGAGACCCAGTACTTC
CASKASGNQETQYF
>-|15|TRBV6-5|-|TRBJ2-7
TGTGCCAGCAGTCTATCTTCAGGGAGGTCCTACGAGCAGTACTTC
CASSLSSGRSYEQYF
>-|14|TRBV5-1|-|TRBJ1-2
TGCGCCAGCAGCCTTGGACAGTTGGGGGATGGCTACACCTTC
CASSLGQLGDGYTF
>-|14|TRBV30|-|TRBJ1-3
TGTGCCTGGAGTCCCGGGTCGTTGGGAAACACCATATATTTT
CAWSPGSLGNTIYF
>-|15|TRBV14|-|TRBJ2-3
TGTGCCAGCAGCCGAGCGGCTAGTTACGCAGATACGCAGTATTTT
CASSRAASYADTQYF
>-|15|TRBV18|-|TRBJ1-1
TGTGCCAGCTCCCTACAGGAGGCCTTGAACACTGAAGCTTTCTTT
CASSLQEALNTEAFF
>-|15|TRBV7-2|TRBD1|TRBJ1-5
TGTGCCAGCAGCCCGGACAGGGCCCGGACGGAGCCCCAGCATTTT
CASSPDRARTEPQHF
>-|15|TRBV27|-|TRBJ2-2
TGTGCCAGCGGGGCGGGTTGGGGCGCGAACGGGGAGCTGTTTTTT
CASGAGWGANGELFF
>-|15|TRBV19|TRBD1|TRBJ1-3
TGTGCCAGTAGGGACAGGGCCTACTCTGGAAACACCATATATTTT
CASRDRAYSGNTIYF
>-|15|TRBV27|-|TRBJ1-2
TGTGCCAGCAGTGGGATGGGACCCAGGCACTATGGCTACACCTTC
CASSGMGPRHYGYTF
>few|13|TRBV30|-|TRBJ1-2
TGTGCCTTGGGGCAGGGCTTGGCGGTTGGCTACACCTTC
CALGQGLAVGYTF
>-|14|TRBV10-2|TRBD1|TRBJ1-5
TGCGCCAGCAATCCGACAGGGCCTAATCAGCCCCAGCATTTT
CASNPTGPNQPQHF
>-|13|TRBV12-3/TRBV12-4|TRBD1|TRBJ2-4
TGTGCCAGCAGTCAACGACAGGGGAACATTCAGTACTTC
CASSQRQGNIQYF
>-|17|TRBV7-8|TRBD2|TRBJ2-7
TGTGCCAGCAGCTTACTGGTAGGACTAGCGAGCTCCTACGAGCAGTACTTC
CASSLLVGLASSYEQYF
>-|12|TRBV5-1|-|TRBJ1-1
TGCGCCAGCAGCCCCAGCGACAGAGAAGCTTTCTTT
CASSPSDREAFF
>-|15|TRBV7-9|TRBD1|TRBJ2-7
TGTGCCAGCAGCTACCCGGGACAGGGGACCTACGAGCAGTACTTC
CASSYPGQGTYEQYF
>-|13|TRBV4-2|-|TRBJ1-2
TGTGCCAGCAGTCCCGGGAGGGGTGATGGCTACACCTTC
CASSPGRGDGYTF
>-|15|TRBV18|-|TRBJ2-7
TGTGCCAGCTCACCAGCACAGAGTGGGCCCTACGAGCAGTACTTC
CASSPAQSGPYEQYF
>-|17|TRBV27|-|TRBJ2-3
TGTGCCAGCAGTTTACTAGGCCCCACAGGGTTCACAGATACGCAGTATTTT
CASSLLGPTGFTDTQYF